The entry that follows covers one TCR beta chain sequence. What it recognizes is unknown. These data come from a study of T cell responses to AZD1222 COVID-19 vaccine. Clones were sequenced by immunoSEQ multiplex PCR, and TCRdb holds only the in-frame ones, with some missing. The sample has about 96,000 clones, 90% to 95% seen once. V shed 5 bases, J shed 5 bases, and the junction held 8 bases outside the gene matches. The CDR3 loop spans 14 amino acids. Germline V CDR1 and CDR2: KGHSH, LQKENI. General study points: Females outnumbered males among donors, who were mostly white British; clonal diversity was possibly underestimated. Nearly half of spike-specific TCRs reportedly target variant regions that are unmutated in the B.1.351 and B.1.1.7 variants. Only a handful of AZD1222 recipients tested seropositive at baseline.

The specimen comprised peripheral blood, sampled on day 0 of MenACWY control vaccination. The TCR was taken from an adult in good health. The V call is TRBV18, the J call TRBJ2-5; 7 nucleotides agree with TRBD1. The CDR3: CASSGDSPGETQYF. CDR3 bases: TGTGCCAGCTCAGGGGACAGTCCAGGCGAGACCCAGTACTTC.